Given below is one T cell receptor beta chain in context. Its antigen remains unidentified. The sample carries other DNA sequences with the same CDR3. The entry originates in a study of PD-1 blockade in classical Hodgkin lymphoma. Every patient experienced relapse after autologous stem cell transplantation, and brentuximab vedotin exposure varied. V shed 3 bases, J shed 3 bases, and the junction held 1 base outside the gene matches. Germline loops: CDR1 SGHRS, CDR2 YFSETQ. This CDR3 spans 13 amino acids. The study's findings and limits: The origin of the repertoire differences remains undefined, with disease activity or prior therapy as possible causes.

Sequencing was performed with immunoSEQ multiplex PCR; in TCRdb, only in-frame clones are kept and a portion is missing. The sample has tens of thousands of clones, roughly 82% seen once. The chain has TRBV5-1 and TRBJ1-1; 8 nucleotides match TRBD1. The starting material was peripheral blood mononuclear cells (PBMCs), obtained at baseline. The source of this sequence is a human donor with classical Hodgkin lymphoma. The CDR3 DNA follows: TGCGCCAGCAGCTCACAGGGGGACACTGAAGCTTTCTTT. Its protein product is CASSSQGDTEAFF.